These 32 T cell receptor beta chains came from one sample sequenced in a study of CD4+ T cells in melanoma. Profiling relied on immunoSEQ multiplex PCR, and the TCRdb table lists in-frame clones only, not all of them. The data contain about 120,000 clones, 92% of them singletons. Sequencing was done on a sample of peripheral blood. The receptors here all came from a human donor with melanoma.

The chain combines TRBV5-6 with TRBJ2-3; 7 positions agree with TRBD2. Germline values: CDR1 SGHDT, CDR2 YYEEEE. Trimming took 4 bases from V and 5 from J; bases not matched to a gene: 10. The CDR3 spans 15 residues. The CDR3 nucleotides read TGTGCCAGCAGCGAGACTAGCTTAGCAGGAGATACGCAGTATTTT. It encodes CASSETSLAGDTQYF.

This clone appeared once. The gene calls are TRBV19 and TRBJ1-2; D ambiguous. V was shortened by 5 bases and J by 4 bases, with 11 bases between the two germline ends. The CDR3 runs 13 residues. Germline assignment: CDR1 LNHDA and CDR2 SQIVND (reference sequence). The CDR3 region has the DNA TGTGCCAGTAGTCCGGAGATCCTCTATGGCTACACCTTC. Translating gives CASSPEILYGYTF.

This chain connects TRBV5-5 to TRBJ1-1; unclear D gene. The CDR3 runs to 12 residues. CDR1 is SGHKS, CDR2 YYEKEE, per germline (reference sequence). Trimming took off 4 bases at V and 7 bases at J, with 11 bases between the two ends. The CDR3 nucleotides are TGTGCCAGCAGCCTCGCGGGATTTGAAGCTTTCTTT. As protein: CASSLAGFEAFF.

The J gene is TRBJ2-5, the V gene TRBV5-4; the D gene is possibly TRBD2 (6 bases). The CDR3 contains 13 residues. Deletions cut 6 bases from V and 5 bases from J, with 14 bases between. Germline V gene sequence: CDR1 SGHNT, CDR2 YYREEE (reference sequence). CDR3 in DNA: TGTGCCAGCACTTTCGGGGGTGAGGAGACCCAGTACTTC. Protein product: CASTFGGEETQYF.

The genes are TRBV6-4 and TRBJ2-2, with 8 bases matching TRBD1. The CDR3 spans 15 residues. V was pared by 4 bases and J by 4 bases, with 5 bases of the junction left unmatched. From germline, CDR1 is MRHNA and CDR2 SNTAGT. The CDR3 reads CASSAQGGITGELFF. The DNA for the CDR3 is TGTGCCAGCAGTGCACAGGGGGGAATCACCGGGGAGCTGTTTTTT.

J is TRBJ1-4 and V is TRBV5-1; D is ambiguous. V lost 0 bases to trimming and J lost 7 bases, with 16 bases between them. The germline gives CDR1 SGHRS, CDR2 YFSETQ. CDR3 length: 16 residues. Here the CDR3 reads CASSLDSGWAIEKLFF. The DNA of the CDR3 is TGCGCCAGCAGCTTGGACTCGGGATGGGCGATTGAAAAACTGTTTTTT.

Notes on this clone: The identical CDR3 is also encoded by other nucleotide sequences in the sample. The chain has TRBV27 and TRBJ2-3, with 7 bases aligning to TRBD2. CDR1 is MNHEY, CDR2 SMNVEV, per germline (reference sequence). The CDR3 is 14 residues long. Trimming removed 8 bases from V and 0 bases from J; junction bases left unmatched: 5. The CDR3 DNA reads as TGTGCCAGCGGCGCTAGCGGCAGCACAGATACGCAGTATTTT. This encodes CASGASGSTDTQYF.

This rearrangement joins TRBV4-1 to TRBJ1-1, with a weak D call TRBD1 (5 bases). The germline V gene encodes CDR1 MGHRA and CDR2 YSYEKL. This CDR3 is built from 13 residues. Between the trimmed V and J ends, which lost 4 bases and 11 bases, there was a span of 17 bases. The CDR3 sequence: CASSLGQGLGAFF. CDR3 DNA: TGCGCCAGCAGCCTGGGGCAGGGATTGGGTGCTTTCTTT.

The chain couples TRBV28 to TRBJ1-2, with D maybe TRBD1 (6 bases). Looked up from germline, CDR1 is MDHEN and CDR2 is SYDVKM. This CDR3 has 12 amino acids. The V and J ends lost 8 bases and 8 bases respectively, with 15 bases between them. CDR3 amino acids: CASRTEGGGYTF. CDR3 bases: TGTGCCAGCCGAACGGAGGGGGGAGGCTACACCTTC.

The rearrangement links TRBV7-3 to TRBJ2-1; TRBD2 matches at 15 bases. From germline, CDR1 is SGHTA and CDR2 FQGTGA. Trimming cost V 5 bases and J 6 bases; bases outside gene matches: 8. The CDR3 has 17 residues. CDR3 bases: TGTGCCAGCAGCCGTGGACTAGCGGGGGGGCCCCTCAATGAGCAGTTCTTC. This translates into CASSRGLAGGPLNEQFF.

This rearrangement joins TRBV5-1 to TRBJ2-1, with TRBD1 identical over 7 bases. The germline V gene encodes CDR1 SGHRS and CDR2 YFSETQ. The CDR3 consists of 16 residues. V trimming: 4 bases; J trimming: 9 bases; junction bases outside the gene matches: 16. CDR3 loop: CASSPLMGQRVPEQFF. Here the CDR3 DNA reads TGCGCCAGCAGCCCGCTAATGGGACAGAGGGTACCTGAGCAGTTCTTC.

The V call is TRBV5-4, the J call TRBJ2-7; D gene uncertain. The CDR3 has 13 residues. V lost 4 bases, J lost 6 bases, and 14 bases lay in between. CDR1 is SGHNT, CDR2 YYREEE, per germline (reference sequence). The CDR3 spells CASSASVPAEQYF. The CDR3 nucleotides are TGTGCCAGCAGCGCCTCGGTCCCGGCCGAGCAGTACTTC.

This chain links TRBV7-2 with TRBJ1-2; 9 nucleotides agree with TRBD1. Trimming cost V 5 bases and J 4 bases; bases outside gene matches: 11. Looked up from germline, CDR1 is SGHTA and CDR2 is FQGNSA. This CDR3 contains 16 residues. CDR3 loop: CASSPTGTGIGYGYTF. CDR3 coding DNA: TGTGCCAGCAGCCCCACCGGGACAGGGATAGGCTATGGCTACACCTTC. The whole variable domain, filled in from reference TRBV7-2 and TRBJ1-2, reads GAGVSQSPSNKVTEKGKDVELRCDPISGHTALYWYRQSLGQGLEFLIYFQGNSAPDKSGLPSDRFSAERTGGSVSTLTIQRTQQEDSAVYLCASSPTGTGIGYGYTFGSGTRLTVV.

The rearrangement joins TRBV28 to TRBJ2-7; D unclear. The CDR3 runs 14 residues. V lost 7 bases and J lost 6, with 19 bases in between. In germline, CDR1 is MDHEN, CDR2 SYDVKM. CDR3 amino acids: CASIASGPRVEQYF. DNA for the CDR3: TGTGCCAGCATCGCGTCCGGGCCTAGGGTCGAGCAGTACTTC.

The chain links TRBV2 to TRBJ2-5; 11 nucleotides line up with TRBD2. Per the germline V gene, CDR1 is SNHLY and CDR2 is FYNNEI. With 8 bases clipped from V and 5 bases from J, the junction kept 10 bases outside the gene matches. The CDR3 extends over 15 amino acids. The CDR3 loop is CASRKETSGKETQYF. CDR3 coding DNA: TGTGCCAGCCGAAAGGAGACTAGCGGGAAGGAGACCCAGTACTTC.

The chain employs TRBV6-1 and TRBJ1-6, with unresolved D. The CDR3 runs 12 residues. CDR1 MNHNS and CDR2 SASEGT come from the germline V gene. The V end was cut by 8 bases, the J end by 4 bases, with 6 bases between. CDR3 amino acids: CASAWYNSPLHF. DNA for the CDR3: TGTGCCAGCGCGTGGTATAATTCACCCCTCCACTTT.

This clone qualifies as medium-sized. The chain has TRBV2 and TRBJ1-2, with 9 bases aligning to TRBD1. V shed 5 bases and J 5 bases; nucleotides not matched to a gene: 12. This CDR3 has 16 amino acids. In germline, CDR1 is SNHLY, CDR2 FYNNEI. This CDR3 reads CASSRTPQGAGYGYTF. The CDR3 DNA sequence: TGTGCCAGCAGTCGAACCCCACAGGGGGCAGGGTATGGCTACACCTTC.

The chain joins TRBV27 to TRBJ2-5; 7 bases are shared with TRBD1. The germline CDR1 and CDR2 sequences are MNHEY and SMNVEV (reference sequence). V was pared by 1 base and J by 5 bases, with 16 bases of the junction left unmatched. The length of the CDR3 is 18 residues. The CDR3, as DNA: TGTGCCAGCAGTTTATGGATGCCTTCGACAGGGAAAAGCGAGACCCAGTACTTC. This encodes CASSLWMPSTGKSETQYF.

V usage is TRBV7-2 and J usage is TRBJ1-1, with TRBD1 matching 8 bases. V was clipped by 5 bases and J by 3 bases; unmatched bases: 8. Germline assignment: CDR1 SGHTA and CDR2 FQGNSA. The CDR3 covers 15 residues. In DNA form, the CDR3 reads TGTGCCAGCAGCACAGGGACAGGAGGTTACACTGAAGCTTTCTTT. It translates to CASSTGTGGYTEAFF.

This clone occurred once. The chain uses TRBV29-1 and TRBJ2-7, with D hard to call. V was clipped by 4 bases and J by 5 bases, with 12 bases between them. The length of the CDR3 is 12 residues. In germline, CDR1 is SQVTM, CDR2 ANQGSEA. The CDR3 bases are TGCAGCGTTGCCCCAGGTGTGCACGAGCAGTACTTC. This codes for CSVAPGVHEQYF.

The chain has TRBV5-1 and TRBJ2-2; 15 nucleotides agree with TRBD2. Germline values: CDR1 SGHRS, CDR2 YFSETQ. With V trimmed by 2 bases and J by 1 base, 3 bases remained unmatched. The CDR3 runs 18 residues. This chain's CDR3 is CASSFGLAGGGNTGELFF. The DNA for the CDR3 is TGCGCCAGCAGCTTTGGACTAGCGGGAGGGGGGAACACCGGGGAGCTGTTTTTT.

The chain has TRBV11-1 and TRBJ1-5; D is unresolved. V shed 5 bases and J shed 7 bases, with 12 bases lying between them. The CDR3 spans 13 residues. Germline V gene data show CDR1 as SGHAT and CDR2 as FQDESV (reference sequence). The CDR3 coding sequence is TGTGCCAGCAGCCGAGGGTTCGCACAGCCCCAGCATTTT. Its translation: CASSRGFAQPQHF.

This clone was counted between two and nine times. The V gene is TRBV2, the J gene TRBJ1-6; 8 bases are a match to TRBD1. Germline V gene data show CDR1 as SNHLY and CDR2 as FYNNEI. The J segment lost 8 bases and the V segment lost 4 bases, leaving 4 bases of the junction unmatched. This CDR3 spans 14 amino acids. CDR3 nucleotide sequence: TGTGCCAGCAGTGCCGGGACAGGTGATTCACCCCTCCACTTT. It translates to CASSAGTGDSPLHF.

The chain carries TRBV7-2 and TRBJ2-5; 9 bases fit TRBD2. CDR1 SGHTA and CDR2 FQGNSA come from the germline V gene. With 5 bases clipped from V and 5 bases from J, the junction kept 6 bases outside the gene matches. This CDR3 contains 14 residues. In DNA form, the CDR3 reads TGTGCCAGCAGCCGGAGCGGGAGGAGGGAGACCCAGTACTTC. Translating gives CASSRSGRRETQYF.

J is TRBJ2-3 and V is TRBV19, with D perhaps matching TRBD2 (5 bases). Germline lookup yields CDR1 LNHDA and CDR2 SQIVND (reference sequence). The V and J ends lost 3 bases and 1 base respectively, with 17 bases between them. The CDR3 is 17 amino acids. The CDR3 nucleotides read TGTGCCAGTAGTATGCAGTTGCCGCCCGGGGGCACAGATACGCAGTATTTT. Translated: CASSMQLPPGGTDTQYF.

The DNA of the CDR3 is TGTGCCAGCAGTTTGGGGAGAACTAGCACAGATACGCAGTATTTT. Translating it yields CASSLGRTSTDTQYF. The rearrangement joins TRBV28 to TRBJ2-3; perhaps TRBD2 as D (5 bases). Germline V CDR1 and CDR2: MDHEN, SYDVKM. V was cut by 3 bases and J by 0 bases, with 10 bases left in between. The CDR3 extends over 15 amino acids.

The chain has TRBV11-2 and TRBJ2-7, with 7 bases identical to TRBD1. J lost 3 bases, V lost 5 bases, and 10 bases had no gene match. Germline CDR1 SGHAT, CDR2 FQNNGV. The CDR3 is 15 residues long. This chain's CDR3 is CASSHSDRRGYEQYF. The CDR3 DNA reads as TGTGCCAGCAGCCACTCGGACAGGAGAGGCTACGAGCAGTACTTC.

The genes are TRBV7-8 and TRBJ2-1; 8 bases are shared with TRBD2. This CDR3 comprises 16 residues. Looked up from germline, CDR1 is SGHVS and CDR2 is FQNEAQ. Unmatched junction bases numbered 11, after V lost 5 bases and J lost 5 bases. The CDR3, as DNA: TGTGCCAGCAGCCCTTGGGGACTAGAAGATAACAATGAGCAGTTCTTC. The encoded protein is CASSPWGLEDNNEQFF.

The chain employs TRBV5-1 and TRBJ1-2; D remains ambiguous. CDR3 length: 13 residues. Germline V gives CDR1 SGHRS, CDR2 YFSETQ. Trimming pared 6 bases from V and 4 bases from J, leaving 13 bases between. The CDR3 here is CASKLESGYGYTF. CDR3 nucleotides: TGCGCCAGCAAGCTTGAGTCGGGCTATGGCTACACCTTC.

CDR3: CASSLGITYNEQFF. The CDR3 DNA sequence: TGCGCCAGCAGCTTGGGCATAACCTACAATGAGCAGTTCTTC. The rearrangement uses TRBV5-1 and TRBJ2-1; no reliable D call. The CDR3 has 14 amino acids. Germline values: CDR1 SGHRS, CDR2 YFSETQ. The V gene lost 0 bases and the J gene lost 2 bases, with 6 bases spanning the gap.

CDR3 DNA sequence: TGTGCCATCAGTGGTTCAACTACAGGGGGCGTGAGGAGTGGCTACACCTTC. Translating gives CAISGSTTGGVRSGYTF. J is TRBJ1-2 and V is TRBV10-3; TRBD1 matches 9 bases. V trimming: 4 bases; J trimming: 7 bases; junction bases outside the gene matches: 16. The CDR3 is 17 residues long. Germline V gene data show CDR1 as ENHRY and CDR2 as SYGVKD.

This chain connects TRBV9 to TRBJ2-1; 11 nucleotides match TRBD1. CDR1 and CDR2 (germline): SGDLS, YYNGEE. V was pared by 5 bases and J by 5 bases, with 3 bases of the junction left unmatched. The CDR3 runs 14 residues. The CDR3 bases are TGTGCCAGCAGTTCGGGACAGGGGGACAATGAGCAGTTCTTC. Residues: CASSSGQGDNEQFF.